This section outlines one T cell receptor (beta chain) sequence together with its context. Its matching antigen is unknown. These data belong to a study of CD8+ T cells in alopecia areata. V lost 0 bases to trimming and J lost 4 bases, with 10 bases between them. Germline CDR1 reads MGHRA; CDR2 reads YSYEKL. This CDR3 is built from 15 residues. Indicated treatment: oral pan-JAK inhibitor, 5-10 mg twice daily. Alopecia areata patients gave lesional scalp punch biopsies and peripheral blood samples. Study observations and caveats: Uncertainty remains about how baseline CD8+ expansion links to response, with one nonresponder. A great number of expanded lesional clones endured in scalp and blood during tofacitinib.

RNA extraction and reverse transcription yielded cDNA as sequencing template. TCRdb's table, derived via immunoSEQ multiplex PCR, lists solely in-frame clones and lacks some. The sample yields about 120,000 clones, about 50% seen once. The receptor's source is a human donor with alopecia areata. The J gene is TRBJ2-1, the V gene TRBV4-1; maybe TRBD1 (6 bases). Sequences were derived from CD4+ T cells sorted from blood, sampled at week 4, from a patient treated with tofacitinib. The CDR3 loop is CASSQDGGPYNEQFF. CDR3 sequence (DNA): TGCGCCAGCAGCCAAGATGGGGGCCCATACAATGAGCAGTTCTTC.